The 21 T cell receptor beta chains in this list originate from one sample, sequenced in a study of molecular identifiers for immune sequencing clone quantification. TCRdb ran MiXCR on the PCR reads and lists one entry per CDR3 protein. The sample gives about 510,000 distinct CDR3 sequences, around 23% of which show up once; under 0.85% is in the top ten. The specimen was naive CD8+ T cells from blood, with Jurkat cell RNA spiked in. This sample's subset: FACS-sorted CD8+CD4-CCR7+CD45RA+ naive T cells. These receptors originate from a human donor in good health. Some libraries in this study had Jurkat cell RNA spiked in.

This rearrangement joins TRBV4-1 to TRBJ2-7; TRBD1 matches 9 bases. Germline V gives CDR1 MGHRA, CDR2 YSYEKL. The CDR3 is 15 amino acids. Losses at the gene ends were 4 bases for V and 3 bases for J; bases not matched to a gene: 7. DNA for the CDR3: TGCGCCAGCAGCCGCACCGGGACAGGGAGCTACGAGCAGTACTTC. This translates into CASSRTGTGSYEQYF.

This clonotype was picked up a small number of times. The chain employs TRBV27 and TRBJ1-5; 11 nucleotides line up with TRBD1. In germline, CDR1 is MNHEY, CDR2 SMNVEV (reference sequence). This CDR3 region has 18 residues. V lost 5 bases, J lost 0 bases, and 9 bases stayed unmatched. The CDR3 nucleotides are TGTGCCAGCAGTCCCGGGACAGGGGGACGAATTAGCAATCAGCCCCAGCATTTT. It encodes CASSPGTGGRISNQPQHF.

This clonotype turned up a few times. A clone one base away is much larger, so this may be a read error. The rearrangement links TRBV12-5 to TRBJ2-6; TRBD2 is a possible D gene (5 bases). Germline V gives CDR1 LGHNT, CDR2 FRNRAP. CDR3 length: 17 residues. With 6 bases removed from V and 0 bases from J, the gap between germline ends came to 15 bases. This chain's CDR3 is CASGSTEARSGANVLTF. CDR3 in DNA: TGTGCTAGTGGATCCACGGAGGCACGCTCTGGGGCCAACGTCCTGACTTTC.

The CDR3: CASSPGAGLAGNEQYF. CDR3 DNA: TGTGCCAGCAGCCCCGGAGCGGGACTCGCAGGGAACGAGCAGTACTTC. The V and J genes are TRBV11-3 and TRBJ2-7; 7 bases are shared with TRBD2. The CDR3 has 16 residues. The ends lost 5 bases at V and 5 bases at J; junction bases unmatched: 15. CDR1 is SGHNT and CDR2 is YENEEA in the germline V gene.

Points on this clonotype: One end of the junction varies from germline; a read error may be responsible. DNA of the CDR3: TGTGCCAGCAGTTCGTCGGTGCAGAGCAATCAGCCCCAGCAATTT. Translated, it gives CASSSSVQSNQPQQF. The J gene is TRBJ1-5, the V gene TRBV25-1; D not certain. The CDR3 extends over 15 amino acids. Germline V gene sequence: CDR1 MGHDK, CDR2 SYGVNS.

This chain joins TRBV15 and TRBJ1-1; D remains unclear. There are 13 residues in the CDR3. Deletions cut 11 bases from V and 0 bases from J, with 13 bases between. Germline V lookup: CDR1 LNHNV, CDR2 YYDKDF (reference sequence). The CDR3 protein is CAASDRMNTEAFF. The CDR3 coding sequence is TGTGCCGCTAGTGACCGGATGAACACTGAAGCTTTCTTT.

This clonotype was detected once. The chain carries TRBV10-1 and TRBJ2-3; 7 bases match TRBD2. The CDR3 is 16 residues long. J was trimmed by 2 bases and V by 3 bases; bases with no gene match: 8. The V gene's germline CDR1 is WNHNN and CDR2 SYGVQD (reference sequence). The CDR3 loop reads CASSDPGLTDTDTQYF. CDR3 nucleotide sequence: TGCGCCAGCAGTGATCCGGGACTAACGGACACAGATACGCAGTATTTT.

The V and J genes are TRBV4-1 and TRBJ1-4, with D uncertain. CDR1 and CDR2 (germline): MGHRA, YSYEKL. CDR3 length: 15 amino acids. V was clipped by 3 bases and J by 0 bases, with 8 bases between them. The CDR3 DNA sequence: TGCGCCAGCAGCCATATACATACAACTAATGAAAAACTGTTTTTT. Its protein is CASSHIHTTNEKLFF.

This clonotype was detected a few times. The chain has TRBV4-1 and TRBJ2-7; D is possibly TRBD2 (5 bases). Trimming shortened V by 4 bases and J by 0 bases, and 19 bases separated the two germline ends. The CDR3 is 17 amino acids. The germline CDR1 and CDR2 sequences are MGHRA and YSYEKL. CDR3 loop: CASSPTNREPSSYEQYF. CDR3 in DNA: TGCGCCAGCAGCCCGACGAACCGGGAACCCAGCTCCTACGAGCAGTACTTC.

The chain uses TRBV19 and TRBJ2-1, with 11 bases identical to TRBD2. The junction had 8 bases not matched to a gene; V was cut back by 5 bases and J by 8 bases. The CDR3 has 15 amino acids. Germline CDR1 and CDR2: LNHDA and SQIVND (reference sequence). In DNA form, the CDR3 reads TGTGCCAGTAGTCCTATAGCGGGGGGGCGTCATGAGCAGTTCTTC. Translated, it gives CASSPIAGGRHEQFF. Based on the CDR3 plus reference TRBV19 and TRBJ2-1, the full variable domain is DGGITQSPKYLFRKEGQNVTLSCEQNLNHDAMYWYRQDPGQGLRLIYYSQIVNDFQKGDIAEGYSVSREKKESFPLTVTSAQKNPTAFYLCASSPIAGGRHEQFFGPGTRLTVL.

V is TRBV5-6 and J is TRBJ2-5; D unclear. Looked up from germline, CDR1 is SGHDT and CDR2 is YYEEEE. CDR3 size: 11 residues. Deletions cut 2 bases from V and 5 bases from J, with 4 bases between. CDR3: CASSFDETQYF. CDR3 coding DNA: TGTGCCAGCAGCTTCGACGAGACCCAGTACTTC.

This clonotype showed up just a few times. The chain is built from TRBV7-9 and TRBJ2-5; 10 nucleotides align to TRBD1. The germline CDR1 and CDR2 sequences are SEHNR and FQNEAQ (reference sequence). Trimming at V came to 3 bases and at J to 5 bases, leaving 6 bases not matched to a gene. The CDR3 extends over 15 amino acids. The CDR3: CASSLTGGRRETQYF. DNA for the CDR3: TGTGCCAGCAGCTTGACAGGGGGCCGTCGGGAGACCCAGTACTTC. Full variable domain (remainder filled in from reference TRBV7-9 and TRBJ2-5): DTGVSQNPRHKITKRGQNVTFRCDPISEHNRLYWYRQTLGQGPEFLTYFQNEAQLEKSRLLSDRFSAERPKGSFSTLEIQRTEQGDSAMYLCASSLTGGRRETQYFGPGTRLLVL.

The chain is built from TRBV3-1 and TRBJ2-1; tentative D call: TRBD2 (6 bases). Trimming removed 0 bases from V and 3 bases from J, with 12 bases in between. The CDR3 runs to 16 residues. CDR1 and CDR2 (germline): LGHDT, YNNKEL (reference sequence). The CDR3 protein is CASSQEHSGLYNEQFF. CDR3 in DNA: TGTGCCAGCAGCCAAGAGCATAGCGGACTCTACAATGAGCAGTTCTTC.

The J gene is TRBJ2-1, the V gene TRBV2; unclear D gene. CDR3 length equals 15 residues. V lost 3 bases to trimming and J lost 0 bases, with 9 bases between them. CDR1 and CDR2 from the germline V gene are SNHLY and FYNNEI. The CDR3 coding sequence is TGTGCCAGCAGTGAGTTCGGGCCCTCCTACAATGAGCAGTTCTTC. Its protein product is CASSEFGPSYNEQFF.

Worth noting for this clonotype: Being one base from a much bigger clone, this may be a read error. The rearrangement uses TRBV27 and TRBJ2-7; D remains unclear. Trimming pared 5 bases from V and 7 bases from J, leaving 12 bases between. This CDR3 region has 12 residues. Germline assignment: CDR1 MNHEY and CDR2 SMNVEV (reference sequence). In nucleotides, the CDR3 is TGTGCCAGCAGTCCCAACGGCCTGGAGCAGTACTTC. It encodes CASSPNGLEQYF.

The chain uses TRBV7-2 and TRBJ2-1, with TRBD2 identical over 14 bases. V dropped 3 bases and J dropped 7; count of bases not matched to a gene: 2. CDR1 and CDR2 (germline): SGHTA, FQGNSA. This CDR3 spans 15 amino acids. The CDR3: CASSLGLAGVNEQFF. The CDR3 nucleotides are TGTGCCAGCAGCTTGGGACTAGCGGGAGTGAATGAGCAGTTCTTC.

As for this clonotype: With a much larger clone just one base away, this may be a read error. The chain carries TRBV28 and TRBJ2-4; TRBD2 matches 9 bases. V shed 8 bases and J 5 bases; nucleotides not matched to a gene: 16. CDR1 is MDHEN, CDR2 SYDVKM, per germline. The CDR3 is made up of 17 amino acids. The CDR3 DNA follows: TGTGCCAGCCGGGATCTAGCGGGATTCACGGCCGAAAACATTCAGTACTTC. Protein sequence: CASRDLAGFTAENIQYF.

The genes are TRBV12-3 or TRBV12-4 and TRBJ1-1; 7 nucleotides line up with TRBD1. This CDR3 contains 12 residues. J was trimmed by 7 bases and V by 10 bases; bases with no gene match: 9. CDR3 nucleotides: TGTGCCACCACGGGGGGGGACAGTGAAGCTTTCTTT. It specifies CATTGGDSEAFF.

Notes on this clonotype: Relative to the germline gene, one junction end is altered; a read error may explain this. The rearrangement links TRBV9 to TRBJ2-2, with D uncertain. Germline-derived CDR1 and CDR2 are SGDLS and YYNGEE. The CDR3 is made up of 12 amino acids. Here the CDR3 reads CASRRATRELFF. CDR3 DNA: TGTGCCAGCAGACGAGCCACCAGGGAGCTGTTTTTT. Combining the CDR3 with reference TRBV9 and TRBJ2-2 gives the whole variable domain DSGVTQTPKHLITATGQRVTLRCSPRSGDLSVYWYQQSLDQGLQFLIQYYNGEERAKGNILERFSAQQFPDLHSELNLSSLELGDSALYFCASRRATRELFFGEGSRLTVL.

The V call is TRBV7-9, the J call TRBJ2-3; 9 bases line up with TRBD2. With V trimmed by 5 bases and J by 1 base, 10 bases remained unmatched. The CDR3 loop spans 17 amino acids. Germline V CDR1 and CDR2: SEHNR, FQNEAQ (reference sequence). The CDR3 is CASSLSLAGRRTDTQYF. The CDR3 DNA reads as TGTGCCAGCAGCCTTAGCCTAGCGGGGCGCCGCACAGATACGCAGTATTTT.

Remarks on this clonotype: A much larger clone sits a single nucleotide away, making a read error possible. CDR3: CAIRVPPHEQYF. The CDR3 region has the DNA TGTGCCATCAGGGTTCCCCCCCACGAGCAGTACTTC. The chain uses TRBV2 and TRBJ2-7; possibly TRBD1 for D (5 bases). Germline values: CDR1 SNHLY, CDR2 FYNNEI. V shed 10 bases and J shed 5 bases, with 15 bases lying between them. There are 12 residues in the CDR3.